A selection of T cell receptor beta chains follows, all from one sample in a study of human T cells and chemical hapten exposure. From the RACE reads, TCRdb called clonotypes with MiXCR, one entry per CDR3 protein. The repertoire has approximately 400,000 distinct CDR3 sequences, approximately 5% of them found once; the top ten carry around 2%. This sample comprised whole blood, obtained in connection with sensitization to the hapten diphenylcyclopropenone (DPC). The source of these receptors is a woman in her forties or fifties with alopecia areata. Some clones in this sample may be carry-over from other donors' samples. The conserved cysteine and the conserved F or W are not part of the CDR3 here. Where a row states a size, it is once, few, many or the class of an expanded clone; other rows omit it.

J	size	V	CDR3
TRBJ1-1	many	TRBV2	ASRQTEVGTEAF
TRBJ1-5	many	TRBV6-1	ASSEAGTANQPQH
TRBJ2-3	few	TRBV13	ASSYGSVDTQY
TRBJ2-7	few	TRBV7-2	ASSQRTSGEQY
TRBJ2-3	.	TRBV12-5	ASGLEGRHTDTQY
TRBJ2-3	many	TRBV29-1	STGGAGVTDTQY
TRBJ1-5	many	TRBV3-1	ASSRRISNQPQH
TRBJ1-5	many	TRBV7-2	ASSRDRGSYQPQH
TRBJ2-7	many	TRBV6-6	ASSLLAGGWGEQY
TRBJ2-3	many	TRBV4-3	ASSQARLADTQY
TRBJ1-2	many	TRBV29-1	SVEDHKWAYGYT
TRBJ1-3	many	TRBV29-1	SVEDQLQPSSGNTIY
TRBJ2-6	many	TRBV29-1	SVAVASGANVLT
TRBJ2-3	few	TRBV27	ASSLLGGIGTDTQY
TRBJ2-3	few	TRBV11-2	ASSLTLAGTSTDTQY
TRBJ2-2	.	TRBV6-5	ASSDMDRGGTGELF
TRBJ1-5	few	TRBV12-2	ASRLRTPLGNQPQH
TRBJ2-3	many	TRBV4-3	ASSQGTGRGSDTQY
TRBJ1-6	many	TRBV9	ASSVYDRAHNSPLH
TRBJ1-2	many	TRBV3-1	ASSQDTGTYGYT
TRBJ2-2	few	TRBV5-6	ASSLNPAFTGELF
TRBJ2-3	.	TRBV20-1	SAGGAGDPTDTQY
TRBJ2-3	.	TRBV27	ASIPSGGALDTQY
TRBJ2-3	.	TRBV7-9	ASSLTTQRALSTDTQY
TRBJ2-7	few	TRBV30	AWSVLSELSYEQY
TRBJ2-7	many	TRBV29-1	SVEMFRDRAYEQY
TRBJ2-7	many	TRBV6-5	ASRVPGGPSEQY
TRBJ1-2	many	TRBV7-9	ASSPPNDRFYGYT
TRBJ2-5	.	TRBV25-1	ASSEPSGGGVAQY
TRBJ2-3	few	TRBV20-1	SARDGNSGDTDTQY
TRBJ2-1	few	TRBV14	ASHLPGLAVGGEQF
TRBJ2-7	many	TRBV4-3	ASSQDGGLADLPYEQY
TRBJ1-1	many	TRBV5-6	ASGDTPGWTEAF
TRBJ2-6	.	TRBV19	ASSPQGAFSGANVLT
TRBJ2-7	few	TRBV4-1	ASSQDWGLREQY
TRBJ1-4	many	TRBV28	ASRLGGREKLF
TRBJ2-3	.	TRBV11-2	ASSSGQGPSTDTQY
TRBJ1-3	many	TRBV20-1	SVWDREDTIY
TRBJ1-2	many	TRBV7-9	ASSKGPRDGDYGYT
TRBJ2-3	.	TRBV6-2/TRBV6-3	ASDWDSGGFTDTQY
TRBJ2-5	few	TRBV20-1	SASEPSAGVQETQY
TRBJ1-2	few	TRBV2	AGSGIYNYGYT
TRBJ2-7	many	TRBV27	ASSLLGRGPYEQY
TRBJ2-1	few	TRBV9	ASSDSGGPYNEQF
TRBJ1-1	.	TRBV27	ASSPLGSHTEAF
TRBJ1-1	many	TRBV4-1	ASSQEGVMNTEAF
TRBJ2-7	few	TRBV29-1	SVVRQDSYEQY
TRBJ2-7	many	TRBV10-3	AISEPRTPAYEQY